The 15 T cell receptor beta chains below come from one sample, sequenced in a study of cytomegalovirus exposure and HLA in healthy donors. The PCR had 60 Vbeta and 13 Jbeta primers. Using immunoSEQ multiplex PCR, the repertoire was profiled, and TCRdb retains in-frame clones only, with some absent. The table has about 190,000 clones, 82% seen once. Sequencing used PBMCs. The receptors stem from a woman between 18 and 29 years old in good health and CMV-seronegative.

This clone was seen a few times. The gene calls are TRBV28 and TRBJ2-7; 10 nucleotides agree with TRBD2. V trimming: 4 bases; J trimming: 0 bases; junction bases outside the gene matches: 9. This CDR3 is 17 amino acids long. The germline gives CDR1 MDHEN, CDR2 SYDVKM. CDR3 loop: CASSSPEVAGGSYEQYF. The CDR3 bases are TGTGCCAGCAGTTCCCCCGAAGTAGCGGGAGGCTCCTACGAGCAGTACTTC. The complete variable domain, with remaining parts taken from reference TRBV28 and TRBJ2-7, reads DVKVTQSSRYLVKRTGEKVFLECVQDMDHENMFWYRQDPGLGLRLIYFSYDVKMKEKGDIPEGYSVSREKKERFSLILESASTNQTSMYLCASSSPEVAGGSYEQYFGPGTRLTVT.

The chain links TRBV7-8 to TRBJ1-1, with 10 bases aligning to TRBD1. With V trimmed by 4 bases and J by 4 bases, 0 bases remained unmatched. The CDR3 runs to 13 residues. Germline CDR1 reads SGHVS; CDR2 reads FQNEAQ. The CDR3 sequence is CASSWTGGTEAFF. CDR3 DNA sequence: TGTGCCAGCAGCTGGACAGGGGGCACTGAAGCTTTCTTT.

This chain links TRBV27 with TRBJ1-6; TRBD1 matches 7 bases. The CDR3 sequence is 18 residues long. Germline CDR1 and CDR2: MNHEY and SMNVEV (reference sequence). J was trimmed by 4 bases and V by 8 bases; bases with no gene match: 17. CDR3 nucleotide sequence: TGTGCCAGCGCCTTTGGGACAGCGAACCCTTTTTATAATTCACCCCTCCACTTT. Protein: CASAFGTANPFYNSPLHF.

The chain links TRBV30 to TRBJ2-2, with D possibly matching TRBD2 (6 bases). The CDR3 consists of 15 residues. Trimming removed 0 bases from V and 3 bases from J, with 11 bases in between. From germline, CDR1 is GTSNPN and CDR2 SVGIG (reference sequence). This CDR3 is CAWSVRAGHTGELFF. CDR3 nucleotide sequence: TGTGCCTGGAGTGTACGGGCGGGGCACACCGGGGAGCTGTTTTTT.

The rearrangement uses TRBV6-6 and TRBJ1-1, with 8 bases fitting TRBD1. The CDR3 length is 14 residues. V shed 8 bases and J 1 base; nucleotides not matched to a gene: 6. Germline CDR1 and CDR2: MNHNY and SVGAGI (reference sequence). This CDR3 reads CASLWTGKNTEAFF. The CDR3 DNA reads TGTGCCAGCCTCTGGACAGGGAAGAACACTGAAGCTTTCTTT.

This clone has just one count. The V call is TRBV7-9, the J call TRBJ2-1, with D perhaps matching TRBD2 (7 bases). Trimming cost V 5 bases and J 8 bases, with 19 bases left between them. The CDR3 has 15 amino acids. The germline CDR1 and CDR2 sequences are SEHNR and FQNEAQ (reference sequence). CDR3 in DNA: TGTGCCAGCAGCGACACCCTAAGGGGGGGCGATGAGCAGTTCTTC. Amino acids: CASSDTLRGGDEQFF.

The gene calls are TRBV7-7 and TRBJ2-5, with 7 bases identical to TRBD1. The germline CDR1 and CDR2 sequences are SSHAT and FNYEAQ (reference sequence). The CDR3 length is 16 residues. V lost 5 bases to trimming and J lost 1 base; unmatched junction nucleotides: 10. CDR3 protein: CASSKTGQESQETQYF. The CDR3 nucleotides are TGTGCCAGCAGCAAGACCGGACAGGAGTCCCAAGAGACCCAGTACTTC. Looking up the rest from reference TRBV7-7 and TRBJ2-5 gives the full variable domain: GAGVSQSPRYKVTKRGQDVTLRCDPISSHATLYWYQQALGQGPEFLTYFNYEAQPDKSGLPSDRFSAERPEGSISTLTIQRTEQRDSAMYRCASSKTGQESQETQYFGPGTRLLVL.

The rearrangement uses TRBV5-6 and TRBJ1-4; D is uncertain. Trimming cost V 4 bases and J 0 bases, with 19 bases left between them. There are 18 residues in the CDR3. Germline loops: CDR1 SGHDT, CDR2 YYEEEE. CDR3 sequence: CASSGEDGERSTNEKLFF. The CDR3 nucleotides are TGTGCCAGCAGCGGTGAAGACGGAGAGAGATCAACTAATGAAAAACTGTTTTTT.

The chain couples TRBV7-9 to TRBJ1-4; D possibly corresponds to TRBD1 (5 bases). Trimming removed 10 bases at V and 2 bases at J, with 11 bases between. Germline V gives CDR1 SEHNR, CDR2 FQNEAQ (reference sequence). This CDR3 is 13 amino acids long. The CDR3 loop reads CAIQGSTNEKLFF. For the CDR3, the DNA is TGTGCCATCCAGGGTAGCACTAATGAAAAACTGTTTTTT.

The V and J genes are TRBV27 and TRBJ2-2; D might be TRBD1 (5 bases). Trimming took off 2 bases at V and 0 bases at J, with 10 bases between the two ends. The CDR3 has 16 residues. Germline V gene data show CDR1 as MNHEY and CDR2 as SMNVEV (reference sequence). The CDR3 reads CASSLGAGTNTGELFF. CDR3 nucleotide sequence: TGTGCCAGCAGTTTAGGGGCAGGGACGAACACCGGGGAGCTGTTTTTT.

This clone was found a few times. The chain joins TRBV6-5 to TRBJ2-5, with TRBD2 identical over 12 bases. The CDR3 is 15 amino acids. Germline trimming cut 0 bases from V and 4 bases from J; bases unmatched to any gene: 0. Germline V lookup: CDR1 MNHEY, CDR2 SVGAGI. The CDR3 sequence is CASSYSTSGGETQYF. The CDR3 DNA is TGTGCCAGCAGTTACTCGACTAGCGGGGGAGAGACCCAGTACTTC.

In its sample, this clone was seen once. The V gene is TRBV7-9, the J gene TRBJ1-2; 7 nucleotides line up with TRBD1. V lost 4 bases to trimming and J lost 6 bases; unmatched junction nucleotides: 11. CDR3 length: 15 residues. Germline-derived CDR1 and CDR2 are SEHNR and FQNEAQ (reference sequence). The CDR3 DNA sequence: TGTGCCAGCAGCTCCATCGGACAGGAGATGGATGGCTACACCTTC. Its protein is CASSSIGQEMDGYTF.

This sequence joins TRBV7-9 and TRBJ1-1; D perhaps matches TRBD1 (6 bases). There are 16 residues in the CDR3. V was shortened by 0 bases and J by 4 bases, with 15 bases between the two germline ends. The germline CDR1 and CDR2 sequences are SEHNR and FQNEAQ (reference sequence). CDR3 sequence: CASSLAAVTQGTEAFF. In DNA, the CDR3 is TGTGCCAGCAGCTTAGCGGCGGTGACACAGGGCACTGAAGCTTTCTTT.

The chain links TRBV28 to TRBJ2-7; no reliable D call. Per the germline V gene, CDR1 is MDHEN and CDR2 is SYDVKM. CDR3 length: 12 residues. V was shortened by 2 bases and J by 4 bases, with 6 bases between the two germline ends. The CDR3 loop is CASSLRGYEQYF. The CDR3 region has the DNA TGTGCCAGCAGTTTAAGAGGTTACGAGCAGTACTTC.

This clone was recorded once. The chain uses TRBV2 and TRBJ1-3, with 7 bases fitting TRBD1. Trimming took 8 bases from V and 3 from J; bases not matched to a gene: 7. Germline CDR1 and CDR2: SNHLY and FYNNEI. The CDR3 is 14 amino acids. Here the CDR3 reads CASCSQGIGNTIYF. The DNA for the CDR3 is TGTGCCAGCTGTTCACAGGGGATTGGAAACACCATATATTTT.